The rows below give T cell receptor beta chains drawn from one sample of a study of shared clonotypes between healthy human individuals. TCRdb's table, derived via immunoSEQ multiplex PCR, lists solely in-frame clones and lacks some. The table lists roughly 1,800,000 clones, around 96% of them singletons, with 1% to 1.5% in the top ten. The material sequenced was naive CD8+ T cells sorted from blood. Every receptor here comes from a man younger than 30 in good health. CDR3s include the opening cysteine and the closing phenylalanine or tryptophan. The order of the fields is CDR3 length, J gene, V gene, clone size, CDR3 protein. Expanded clones are given a class, and other clones once, few, many or no size at all.

14 TRBJ1-1 TRBV19 . CASSTRLGAPEAFF
14 TRBJ2-7 TRBV19 . CASSYGTGLYEQYF
15 TRBJ2-5 TRBV28 . CASRILGGDQETQYF
14 TRBJ2-5 TRBV7-6 . CASSLGGGAETQYF
15 TRBJ2-5 TRBV6-5 . CASSYSNSVQETQYF
13 TRBJ2-3 TRBV7-9 . CASSRTDTDTQYF
14 TRBJ2-7 TRBV10-3 once CAISGLAGSYEQYF
15 TRBJ2-7 TRBV28 . CASSLGRGLRGEQYF
15 . TRBV5-1 . CASSTGTSAAYEQYF
16 TRBJ2-2 TRBV9 . CASSSPSGPDTGELFF
14 TRBJ1-4 TRBV12-5 . CASGSRQGREKLFF
15 TRBJ2-3 TRBV10-3 . CAIGSTVLGTDTQYF
16 TRBJ2-2 TRBV4-3 . CASSRHRGEVDGELFF
15 TRBJ2-1 TRBV5-6 once CASSSGTSGRNEQFF
14 TRBJ1-1 TRBV2 . CASSEDRDFTEAFF
15 TRBJ2-3 TRBV4-1 . CASRYEFFLTDTQYF
13 TRBJ2-2 TRBV7-9 few CASSLTSTGELFF
13 TRBJ2-5 TRBV28 . CAINEGPPETQYF
15 TRBJ2-7 TRBV27 . CASWSRDRGGDEQYF
15 TRBJ1-2 TRBV4-1 once CASSPGPGYSYGYTF
18 TRBJ2-1 TRBV5-1 . CASSLAGTALGSYNEQFF
15 TRBJ1-1 TRBV7-9 . CASSLGRGLNTEAFF
16 TRBJ2-3 TRBV13 . CASSLERGGEKDTQYF
13 TRBJ2-7 TRBV6-5 . CASSGQGTYEQYF
16 TRBJ2-3 TRBV27 . CASSFLGGGASDTQYF
14 TRBJ2-7 TRBV13 . CASSPSGLPYEQYF
16 TRBJ1-6 TRBV5-1 . CASSPDMSSYNSPLHF
15 TRBJ2-3 TRBV30 . CAWSEGRASTDTQYF
15 TRBJ1-5 TRBV27 . CASSSGTEGYQPQHF